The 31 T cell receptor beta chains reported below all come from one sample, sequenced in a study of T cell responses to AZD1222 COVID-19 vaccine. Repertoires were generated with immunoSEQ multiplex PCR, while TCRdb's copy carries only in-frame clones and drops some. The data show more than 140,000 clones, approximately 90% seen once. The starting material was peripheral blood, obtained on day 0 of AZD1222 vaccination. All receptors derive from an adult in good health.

CDR3: CASSQSGGLNEQFF. Written as DNA, the CDR3 is TGTGCCAGCAGCCAATCGGGAGGTCTCAATGAGCAGTTCTTC. The chain recombines TRBV4-2 with TRBJ2-1; 7 bases fit TRBD2. CDR1 is LGHNA, CDR2 YNFKEQ, per germline. This CDR3 has 14 amino acids. Germline trimming cut 2 bases from V and 6 bases from J; bases unmatched to any gene: 4.

CDR3 DNA: TGTGCCAGCAGAACCAAACAGGGTACCAATCAGCCCCAGCATTTT. This encodes CASRTKQGTNQPQHF. The gene calls are TRBV6-5 and TRBJ1-5; perhaps TRBD1 as D (6 bases). The CDR3 sequence is 15 residues long. Germline-derived CDR1 and CDR2 are MNHEY and SVGAGI. Trimming removed 6 bases from V and 3 bases from J, with 15 bases in between.

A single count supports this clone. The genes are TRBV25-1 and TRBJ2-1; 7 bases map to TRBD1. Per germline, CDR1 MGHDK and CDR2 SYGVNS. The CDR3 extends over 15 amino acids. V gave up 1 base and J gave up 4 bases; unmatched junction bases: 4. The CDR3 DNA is TGTGCCAGCAGTGAATTAACAGGGGAGTACAATGAGCAGTTCTTC. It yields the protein CASSELTGEYNEQFF.

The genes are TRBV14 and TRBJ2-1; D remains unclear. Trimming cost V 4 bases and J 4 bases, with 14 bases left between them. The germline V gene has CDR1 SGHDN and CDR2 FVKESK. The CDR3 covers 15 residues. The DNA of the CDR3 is TGTGCCAGCAGCCCCCCAGGTAGTAGGTACAATGAGCAGTTCTTC. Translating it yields CASSPPGSRYNEQFF. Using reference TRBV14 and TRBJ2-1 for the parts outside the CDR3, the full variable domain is EAGVTQFPSHSVIEKGQTVTLRCDPISGHDNLYWYRRVMGKEIKFLLHFVKESKQDESGMPNNRFLAERTGGTYSTLKVQPAELEDSGVYFCASSPPGSRYNEQFFGPGTRLTVL.

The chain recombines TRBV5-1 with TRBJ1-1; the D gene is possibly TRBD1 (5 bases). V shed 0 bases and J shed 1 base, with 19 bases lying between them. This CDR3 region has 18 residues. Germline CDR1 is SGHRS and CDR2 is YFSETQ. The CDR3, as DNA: TGCGCCAGCAGCTTGGGAGCAGGGCGCATTCAGGGGAACACTGAAGCTTTCTTT. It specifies CASSLGAGRIQGNTEAFF.

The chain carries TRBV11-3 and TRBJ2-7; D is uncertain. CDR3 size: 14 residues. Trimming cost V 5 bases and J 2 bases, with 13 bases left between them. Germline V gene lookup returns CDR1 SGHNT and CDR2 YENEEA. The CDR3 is CASSPFQAPYEQYF. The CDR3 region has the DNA TGTGCCAGCAGCCCCTTTCAGGCTCCCTACGAGCAGTACTTC. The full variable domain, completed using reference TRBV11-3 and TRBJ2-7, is EAGVVQSPRYKIIEKKQPVAFWCNPISGHNTLYWYLQNLGQGPELLIRYENEEAVDDSQLPKDRFSAERLKGVDSTLKIQPAELGDSAVYLCASSPFQAPYEQYFGPGTRLTVT.

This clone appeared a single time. CDR3 loop: CASRQTEGNTIYF. The CDR3 DNA reads TGTGCCAGCAGGCAGACAGAAGGAAACACCATATATTTT. The chain joins TRBV5-4 to TRBJ1-3; TRBD1 might be the D (5 bases). V was shortened by 5 bases and J by 4 bases, with 10 bases between the two germline ends. Germline V lookup: CDR1 SGHNT, CDR2 YYREEE (reference sequence). The CDR3 runs 13 residues.

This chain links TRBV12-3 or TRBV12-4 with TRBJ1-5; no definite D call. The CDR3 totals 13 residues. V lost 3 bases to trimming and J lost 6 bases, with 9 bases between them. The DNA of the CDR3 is TGTGCCAGCAGTTTCGGTCTTCGTCAGCCCCAGCATTTT. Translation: CASSFGLRQPQHF.

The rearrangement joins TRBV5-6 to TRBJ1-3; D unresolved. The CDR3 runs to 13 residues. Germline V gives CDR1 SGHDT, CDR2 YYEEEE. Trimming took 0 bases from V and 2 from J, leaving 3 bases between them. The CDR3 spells CASSLAAGNTIYF. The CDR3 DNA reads TGTGCCAGCAGCTTGGCCGCTGGAAACACCATATATTTT.

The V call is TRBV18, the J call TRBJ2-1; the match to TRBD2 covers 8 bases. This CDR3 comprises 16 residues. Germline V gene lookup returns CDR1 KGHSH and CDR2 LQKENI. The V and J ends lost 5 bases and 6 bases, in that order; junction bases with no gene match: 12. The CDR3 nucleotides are TGTGCCAGCTCAACGGGGCGCCAGCGGGAGTTCAATGAGCAGTTCTTC. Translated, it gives CASSTGRQREFNEQFF.

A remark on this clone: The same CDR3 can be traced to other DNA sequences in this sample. Here the CDR3 reads CASSSGQGNSPLHF. The CDR3 nucleotides are TGCGCCAGCAGCTCCGGACAGGGTAATTCACCCCTCCACTTT. The V call is TRBV5-1, the J call TRBJ1-6, with 8 positions matching TRBD1. The trim removed 3 bases at V and 6 bases at J, leaving 2 bases unmatched. The CDR3 contains 14 residues. Per the germline V gene, CDR1 is SGHRS and CDR2 is YFSETQ.

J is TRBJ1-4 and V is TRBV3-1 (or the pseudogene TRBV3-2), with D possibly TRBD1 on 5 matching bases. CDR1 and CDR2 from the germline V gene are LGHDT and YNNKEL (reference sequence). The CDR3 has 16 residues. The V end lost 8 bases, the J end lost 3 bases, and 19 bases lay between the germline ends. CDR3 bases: TGTGCCAGCCCCGAGGTTTGGGGCGTGGCTAATGAAAAACTGTTTTTT. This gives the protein CASPEVWGVANEKLFF.

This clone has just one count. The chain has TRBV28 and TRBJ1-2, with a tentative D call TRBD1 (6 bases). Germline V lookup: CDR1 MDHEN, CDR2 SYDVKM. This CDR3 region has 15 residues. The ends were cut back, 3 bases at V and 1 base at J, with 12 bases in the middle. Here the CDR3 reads CASSLGTPLNYGYTF. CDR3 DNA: TGTGCCAGCAGTTTGGGGACACCTCTTAACTATGGCTACACCTTC.

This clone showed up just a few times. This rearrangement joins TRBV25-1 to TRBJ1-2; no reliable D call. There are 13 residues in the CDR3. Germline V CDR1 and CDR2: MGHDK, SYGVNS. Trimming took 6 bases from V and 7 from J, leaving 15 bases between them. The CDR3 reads CASRKEGTGGYTF. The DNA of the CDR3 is TGTGCCAGCAGGAAGGAGGGCACTGGTGGCTACACCTTC.

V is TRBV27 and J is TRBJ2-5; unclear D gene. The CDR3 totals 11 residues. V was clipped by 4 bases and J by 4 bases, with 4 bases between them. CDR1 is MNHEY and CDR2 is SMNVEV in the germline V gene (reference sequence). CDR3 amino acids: CASSWGETQYF. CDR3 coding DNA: TGTGCCAGCAGTTGGGGAGAGACCCAGTACTTC.

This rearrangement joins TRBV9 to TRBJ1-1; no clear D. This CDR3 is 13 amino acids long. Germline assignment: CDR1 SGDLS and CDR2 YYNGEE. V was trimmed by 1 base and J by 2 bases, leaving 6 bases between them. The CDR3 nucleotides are TGTGCCAGCAGCGTAAACCTAAACACTGAAGCTTTCTTT. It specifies CASSVNLNTEAFF.

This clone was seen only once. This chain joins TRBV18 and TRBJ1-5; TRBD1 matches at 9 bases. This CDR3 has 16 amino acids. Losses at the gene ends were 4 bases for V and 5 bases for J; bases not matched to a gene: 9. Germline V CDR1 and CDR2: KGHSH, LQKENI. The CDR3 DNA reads TGTGCCAGCTCACAAATACGACAGGGGGACTATCAGCCCCAGCATTTT. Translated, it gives CASSQIRQGDYQPQHF.

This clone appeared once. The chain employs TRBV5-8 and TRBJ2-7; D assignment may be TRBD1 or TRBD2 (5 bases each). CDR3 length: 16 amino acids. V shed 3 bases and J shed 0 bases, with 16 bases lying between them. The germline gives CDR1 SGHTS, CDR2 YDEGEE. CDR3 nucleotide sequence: TGTGCCAGCAGCTCCCGGGACCCTAGGAGCTCCTACGAGCAGTACTTC. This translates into CASSSRDPRSSYEQYF. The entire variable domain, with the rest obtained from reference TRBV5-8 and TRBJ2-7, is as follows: EAGVTQSPTHLIKTRGQQATLRCSPISGHTSVYWYQQALGLGLQFLLWYDEGEERNRGNFPPRFSGRQFPNYSSELNVNALELEDSALYLCASSSRDPRSSYEQYFGPGTRLTVT.

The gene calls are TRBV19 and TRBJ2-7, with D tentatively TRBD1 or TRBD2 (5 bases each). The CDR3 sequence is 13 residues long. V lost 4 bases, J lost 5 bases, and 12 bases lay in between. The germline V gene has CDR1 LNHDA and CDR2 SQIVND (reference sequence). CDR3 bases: TGTGCCAGTAGTAATACCCGAGGGGACGAGCAGTACTTC. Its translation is CASSNTRGDEQYF. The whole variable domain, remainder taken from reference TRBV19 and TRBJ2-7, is DGGITQSPKYLFRKEGQNVTLSCEQNLNHDAMYWYRQDPGQGLRLIYYSQIVNDFQKGDIAEGYSVSREKKESFPLTVTSAQKNPTAFYLCASSNTRGDEQYFGPGTRLTVT.

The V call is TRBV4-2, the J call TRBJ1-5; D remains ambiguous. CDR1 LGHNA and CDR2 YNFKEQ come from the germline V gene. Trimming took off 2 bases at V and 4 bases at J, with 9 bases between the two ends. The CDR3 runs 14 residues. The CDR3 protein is CASSQPGENQPQHF. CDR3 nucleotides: TGTGCCAGCAGCCAACCCGGCGAAAATCAGCCCCAGCATTTT.

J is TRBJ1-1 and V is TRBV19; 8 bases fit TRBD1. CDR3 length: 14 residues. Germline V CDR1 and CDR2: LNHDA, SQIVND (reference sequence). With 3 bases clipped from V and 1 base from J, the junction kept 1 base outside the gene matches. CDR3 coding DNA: TGTGCCAGTAGTATCGACAGGGGGAACACTGAAGCTTTCTTT. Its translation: CASSIDRGNTEAFF.

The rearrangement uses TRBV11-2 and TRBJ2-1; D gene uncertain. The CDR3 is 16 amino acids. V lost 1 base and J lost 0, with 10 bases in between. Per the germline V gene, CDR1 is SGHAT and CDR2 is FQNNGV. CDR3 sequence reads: CASSLGTASSYNEQFF. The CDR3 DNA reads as TGTGCCAGCAGCTTAGGAACTGCGAGCTCCTACAATGAGCAGTTCTTC.

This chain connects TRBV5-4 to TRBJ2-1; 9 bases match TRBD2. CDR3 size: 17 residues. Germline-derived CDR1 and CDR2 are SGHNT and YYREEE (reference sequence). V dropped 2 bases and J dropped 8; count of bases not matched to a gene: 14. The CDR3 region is CASSFIARIAGDYEQFF. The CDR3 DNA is TGTGCCAGCAGCTTTATCGCGAGAATAGCGGGAGATTATGAGCAGTTCTTC.

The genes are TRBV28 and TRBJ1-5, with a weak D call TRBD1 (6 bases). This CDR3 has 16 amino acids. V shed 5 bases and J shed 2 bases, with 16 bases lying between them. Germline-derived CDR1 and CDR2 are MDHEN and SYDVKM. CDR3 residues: CASSPLQGSGNQPQHF. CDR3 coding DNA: TGTGCCAGCAGTCCATTACAGGGTAGTGGCAATCAGCCCCAGCATTTT.

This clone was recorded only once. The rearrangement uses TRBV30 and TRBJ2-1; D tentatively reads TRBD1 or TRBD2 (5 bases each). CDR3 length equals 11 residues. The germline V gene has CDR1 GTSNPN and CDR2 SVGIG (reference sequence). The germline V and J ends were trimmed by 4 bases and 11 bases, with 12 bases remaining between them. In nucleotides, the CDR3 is TGTGCCTGGACTTCCGGGACCAAGCAGTTCTTC. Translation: CAWTSGTKQFF.

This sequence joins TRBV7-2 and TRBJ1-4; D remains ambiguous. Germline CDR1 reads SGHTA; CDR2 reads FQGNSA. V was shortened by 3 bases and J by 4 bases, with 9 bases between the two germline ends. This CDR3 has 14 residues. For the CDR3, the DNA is TGTGCCAGCAGCTTTCAAAGCTTTAATGAAAAACTGTTTTTT. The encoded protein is CASSFQSFNEKLFF.

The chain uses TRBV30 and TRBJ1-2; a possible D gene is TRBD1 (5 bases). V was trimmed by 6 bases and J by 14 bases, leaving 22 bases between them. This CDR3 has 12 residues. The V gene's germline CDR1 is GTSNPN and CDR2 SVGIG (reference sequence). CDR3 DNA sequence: TGTGCCTGTGACGGGCTTTTAGTCGGGGGGACCTTC. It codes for CACDGLLVGGTF.

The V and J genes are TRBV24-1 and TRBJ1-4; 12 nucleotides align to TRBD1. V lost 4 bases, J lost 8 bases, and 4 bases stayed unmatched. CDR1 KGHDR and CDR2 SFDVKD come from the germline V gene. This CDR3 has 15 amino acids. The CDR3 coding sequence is TGTGCCACCAGTGACTCCGGGACAGGGGGCGAAAAACTGTTTTTT. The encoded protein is CATSDSGTGGEKLFF.

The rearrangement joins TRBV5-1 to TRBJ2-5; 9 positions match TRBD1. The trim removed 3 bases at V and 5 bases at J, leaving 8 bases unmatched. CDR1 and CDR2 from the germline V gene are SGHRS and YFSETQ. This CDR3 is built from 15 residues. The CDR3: CASSSPGTGPETQYF. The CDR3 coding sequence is TGCGCCAGCAGCTCTCCCGGGACAGGGCCGGAGACCCAGTACTTC.

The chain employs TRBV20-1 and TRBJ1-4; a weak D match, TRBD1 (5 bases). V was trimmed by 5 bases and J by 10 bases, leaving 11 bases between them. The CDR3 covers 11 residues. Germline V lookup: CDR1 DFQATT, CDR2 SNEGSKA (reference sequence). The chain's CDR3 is CSAPDRLKLFF. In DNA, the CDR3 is TGCAGTGCTCCCGACAGACTAAAACTGTTTTTT.

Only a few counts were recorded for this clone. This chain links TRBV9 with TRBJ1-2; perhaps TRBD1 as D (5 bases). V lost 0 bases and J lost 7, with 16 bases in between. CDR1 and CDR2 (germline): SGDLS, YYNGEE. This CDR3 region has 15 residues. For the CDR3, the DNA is TGTGCCAGCAGCGTAGCAGAGGGGAGGACCGGTGGCTACACCTTC. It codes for CASSVAEGRTGGYTF.